A single sample gave rise to the 10 T cell receptor beta chains below, sequenced in a study of blood T cell repertoires in COVID-19. Repertoires were generated with immunoSEQ multiplex PCR, while TCRdb's copy carries only in-frame clones and drops some. The sample gives about 270,000 clones, around 86% of which show up once; less than 2.5% is in the top ten. Sequencing was done on a sample of peripheral blood. The receptors were gathered from a man between 50 and 59 years old with acute or convalescent COVID-19.

Only one count was recorded for this clone. V gene TRBV25-1 combines with J gene TRBJ1-2; D unclear. V was trimmed by 1 base and J by 5 bases, leaving 8 bases between them. This CDR3 region has 13 residues. From germline, CDR1 is MGHDK and CDR2 SYGVNS. CDR3 amino acids: CASSEFGEYGYTF. The CDR3, as DNA: TGTGCCAGCAGTGAATTTGGGGAGTATGGCTACACCTTC.

The chain is built from TRBV27 and TRBJ2-3, with 8 bases identical to TRBD2. This CDR3 is 16 amino acids long. Germline V gene data show CDR1 as MNHEY and CDR2 as SMNVEV (reference sequence). The trim removed 5 bases at V and 1 base at J, leaving 8 bases unmatched. This CDR3 reads CASSHGTSWGTDTQYF. As DNA, the CDR3 is TGTGCCAGCAGTCACGGGACTAGTTGGGGCACAGATACGCAGTATTTT.

The chain employs TRBV6-5 and TRBJ1-2; unclear D gene. Trimming took 2 bases from V and 7 from J, leaving 17 bases between them. Per the germline V gene, CDR1 is MNHEY and CDR2 is SVGAGI. CDR3 size: 15 residues. In DNA form, the CDR3 reads TGTGCCAGCAGTTACGTTAGCGGTCTGGCGGGTGGCTACACCTTC. Protein: CASSYVSGLAGGYTF.

The chain carries TRBV3-1 (or the pseudogene TRBV3-2) and TRBJ2-7, with D maybe TRBD1 (6 bases). V lost 1 base to trimming and J lost 2 bases, with 12 bases between them. CDR1 and CDR2 from the germline V gene are LGHDT and YNNKEL (reference sequence). The CDR3 contains 15 residues. The CDR3 coding sequence is TGTGCCAGCAGCCAAGGGGACACACATCCCTACGAGCAGTACTTC. It codes for CASSQGDTHPYEQYF.

The chain employs TRBV10-2 and TRBJ2-7; 7 bases agree with TRBD1. Germline lookup yields CDR1 WSHSY and CDR2 SAAADI. Trimming removed 2 bases from V and 2 bases from J; junction bases left unmatched: 9. The CDR3 consists of 16 residues. The DNA for the CDR3 is TGCGCCAGCAGTGAGGGATCCGGGACAGTGCCCTACGAGCAGTACTTC. This translates into CASSEGSGTVPYEQYF.

This chain uses TRBV14 with TRBJ2-7; D remains unclear. From germline, CDR1 is SGHDN and CDR2 FVKESK. Trimming left V 0 bases short and J 4 bases short, with 7 bases between. The CDR3 runs to 13 residues. CDR3: CASSQETGYEQYF. The CDR3 DNA is TGTGCCAGCAGCCAAGAAACCGGGTACGAGCAGTACTTC.

The rearrangement links TRBV5-1 to TRBJ1-5; D is uncertain. V was trimmed by 3 bases and J by 4 bases, leaving 11 bases between them. This CDR3 has 14 amino acids. Germline V CDR1 and CDR2: SGHRS, YFSETQ. The CDR3 sequence is CASSSNGENQPQHF. As DNA, the CDR3 is TGCGCCAGCAGCTCTAACGGGGAAAATCAGCCCCAGCATTTT.

The chain carries TRBV12-5 and TRBJ1-6; D is possibly TRBD1 (6 bases). V was pared by 1 base and J by 10 bases, with 11 bases between. This CDR3 is built from 14 residues. Germline loops: CDR1 LGHNT, CDR2 FRNRAP. The CDR3 sequence: CASGLASRGSPLHF. The CDR3 coding sequence is TGTGCTAGTGGTTTGGCCTCGAGGGGGTCACCCCTCCACTTT.

The rearrangement uses TRBV9 and TRBJ1-2; 12 nucleotides match TRBD1. There are 16 residues in the CDR3. V lost 4 bases, J lost 3 bases, and 7 bases stayed unmatched. Germline V CDR1 and CDR2: SGDLS, YYNGEE. This CDR3 reads CASSRGTGGDDYGYTF. The DNA for the CDR3 is TGTGCCAGCAGCAGAGGGACAGGGGGCGACGACTATGGCTACACCTTC.

The chain combines TRBV2 with TRBJ2-7, with D perhaps matching TRBD2 (6 bases). V was cut by 5 bases and J by 6 bases, with 11 bases left in between. CDR1 and CDR2 (germline): SNHLY, FYNNEI. CDR3 size: 12 residues. This CDR3 is CASSLQGGEQYF. CDR3 DNA: TGTGCCAGCAGTCTTCAGGGAGGCGAGCAGTACTTC.